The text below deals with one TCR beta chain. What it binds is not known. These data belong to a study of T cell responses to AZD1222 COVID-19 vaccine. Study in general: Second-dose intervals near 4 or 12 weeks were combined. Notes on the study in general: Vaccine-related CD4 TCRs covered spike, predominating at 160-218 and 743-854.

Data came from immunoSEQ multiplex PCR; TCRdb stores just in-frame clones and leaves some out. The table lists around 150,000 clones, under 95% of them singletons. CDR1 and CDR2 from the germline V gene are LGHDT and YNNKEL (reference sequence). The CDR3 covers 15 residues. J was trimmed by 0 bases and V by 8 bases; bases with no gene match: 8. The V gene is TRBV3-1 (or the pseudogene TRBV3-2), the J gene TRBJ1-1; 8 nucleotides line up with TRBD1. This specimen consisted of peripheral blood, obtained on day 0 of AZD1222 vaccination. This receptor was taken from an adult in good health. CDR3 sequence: CASSPGGTLNTEAFF. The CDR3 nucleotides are TGTGCCAGCTCCCCAGGGGGCACCTTGAACACTGAAGCTTTCTTT.